The T cell receptor beta chain under discussion was sequenced for a study of blood T cell repertoires in COVID-19. Study-level background: Acute and convalescent COVID-19 samples came from the United States, Italy and Spain. In each case, the material was cDNA or gDNA derived from T cells, B-cell-depleted T cells, or PBMCs.

Original analysis: Amplified reference gene primers provided the basis for estimating nucleated cell counts. The data were produced by immunoSEQ multiplex PCR, yet TCRdb's version contains in-frame clones alone and is incomplete. The V and J calls and clone size come from that table; D and trimming were worked out from the DNA. The sample carries just under 40,000 clones, about 94% recorded once. This clone was seen once. Germline V gene data show CDR1 as LNHDA and CDR2 as SQIVND (reference sequence). V was cut by 4 bases and J by 5 bases, with 21 bases left in between. The CDR3 sequence is 16 residues long.

Sequenced material: peripheral blood. The TCR was taken from a human donor with active COVID-19. The donor label of this sample is uncertain. This chain links TRBV19 with TRBJ2-7, with D possibly TRBD1 on 5 matching bases. The CDR3 region is CASSNGPPGATNEQYF. CDR3 bases: TGTGCCAGTAGTAATGGCCCCCCTGGGGCCACCAACGAGCAGTACTTC.